The 17 T cell receptor beta chains given below trace back to one sample, sequenced in a study of T cell repertoires in cytomegalovirus infection. TCRdb independently ran MiXCR on the reads; one entry per CDR3 protein. In the table there are about 89,000 distinct CDR3 sequences, around 28% of which are singletons. The antigens of these receptors remain unknown. Source: CD8+ T cells from cultured PBMCs, taken from culture after CMV antigen stimulation. The receptors come from a human donor in good health (CMV status not recorded). Some clones in this sample may be carry-over from other donors' samples.

The chain links TRBV9 to TRBJ2-3, with TRBD2 identical over 7 bases. With V trimmed by 3 bases and J by 0 bases, 7 bases remained unmatched. CDR3 length: 16 amino acids. Germline CDR1 and CDR2: SGDLS and YYNGEE. CDR3 coding DNA: TGTGCCAGCAGCGCACCTGGCGGGGGAAGCACAGATACGCAGTATTTT. Amino acid sequence: CASSAPGGGSTDTQYF.

The rearrangement joins TRBV7-9 to TRBJ2-7; D unresolved. Germline V gene sequence: CDR1 SEHNR, CDR2 FQNEAQ (reference sequence). V was shortened by 3 bases and J by 2 bases, with 11 bases between the two germline ends. The CDR3 has 14 amino acids. The CDR3 nucleotides read TGTGCCAGCAGCTTGGGCCCTGGCGCCTACGAGCAGTACTTC. This encodes CASSLGPGAYEQYF.

The rearrangement joins TRBV2 to TRBJ2-2; D is ambiguous. V lost 4 bases and J 6 bases, leaving 6 bases between the germline ends. The CDR3 totals 12 residues. Germline values: CDR1 SNHLY, CDR2 FYNNEI. For the CDR3, the DNA is TGTGCCAGCAGTGCAACCCCCGGGGAGCTGTTTTTT. Amino acids: CASSATPGELFF.

In this sample, this clonotype turned up a few times. This chain's CDR3 is CASRDGGGYEQYF. The CDR3 DNA reads as TGTGCCAGCAGGGACGGGGGGGGCTACGAGCAGTACTTC. V gene TRBV7-2 combines with J gene TRBJ2-7, with 8 bases identical to TRBD2. With V trimmed by 6 bases and J by 3 bases, 4 bases remained unmatched. Germline values: CDR1 SGHTA, CDR2 FQGNSA. The CDR3 runs to 13 residues.

The rearrangement joins TRBV14 to TRBJ1-2; D possibly corresponds to TRBD1 (5 bases). The V end lost 0 bases, the J end lost 1 base, and 9 bases lay between the germline ends. Germline CDR1 reads SGHDN; CDR2 reads FVKESK. The CDR3 length is 15 residues. The CDR3 DNA reads as TGTGCCAGCAGCCAAGAGGAGGACATTAACTATGGCTACACCTTC. Amino acids: CASSQEEDINYGYTF.

This sequence joins TRBV12-3 or TRBV12-4 and TRBJ2-1; D may be TRBD2 (5 bases). The CDR3 runs 14 residues. Between the trimmed V and J ends, which lost 8 bases and 0 bases, there was a span of 11 bases. The CDR3 coding sequence is TGTGCCAGCGCGAGCGGTACCTCCTACAATGAGCAGTTCTTC. It codes for CASASGTSYNEQFF.

The chain recombines TRBV12-3 or TRBV12-4 with TRBJ1-5, with 8 bases matching TRBD1. This CDR3 is 19 amino acids long. V lost 5 bases to trimming and J lost 6 bases; unmatched junction nucleotides: 21. CDR3 in DNA: TGTGCCAGCAGTCCACTCCCTCGGCAGGGGGCGGGGTGGGGTCAGCCCCAGCATTTT. It codes for CASSPLPRQGAGWGQPQHF.

CDR3: CASSPDWFGTDTQYF. The CDR3 nucleotides are TGTGCCAGCAGCCCGGACTGGTTCGGCACAGATACGCAGTATTTT. The rearrangement links TRBV7-2 to TRBJ2-3; TRBD2 is a possible D gene (5 bases). Germline CDR1 and CDR2: SGHTA and FQGNSA. V was cut by 5 bases and J by 1 base, with 13 bases left in between. There are 15 residues in the CDR3.

For the CDR3, the DNA is TGTGCCAGCTTCCCCGGGGGGTCCAATCAGCCCCAGCATTTT. This codes for CASFPGGSNQPQHF. The chain recombines TRBV12-3 or TRBV12-4 with TRBJ1-5, with D perhaps matching TRBD1 (5 bases). CDR3 length: 14 amino acids. Between the trimmed V and J ends, which lost 8 bases and 3 bases, there was a span of 14 bases.

V and J are TRBV20-1 and TRBJ2-7; D possibly uses TRBD1 or TRBD2 (5 bases each). Trimming stripped 3 bases from V and 2 bases from J, with 11 bases between. Per germline, CDR1 DFQATT and CDR2 SNEGSKA (reference sequence). CDR3 length equals 13 residues. CDR3 bases: TGCAGTGCTAGTGGGACCGAAGCCTACGAGCAGTACTTC. Its protein is CSASGTEAYEQYF.

The chain uses TRBV6-5 and TRBJ2-7; D is possibly TRBD1 or TRBD2 (5 bases each). Trimming shortened V by 8 bases and J by 3 bases, and 11 bases separated the two germline ends. The CDR3 contains 12 residues. Germline V gene lookup returns CDR1 MNHEY and CDR2 SVGAGI. CDR3 loop: CASRDHFYEQYF. In DNA form, the CDR3 reads TGTGCCAGCCGGGACCACTTCTACGAGCAGTACTTC.

V is TRBV12-3 or TRBV12-4 and J is TRBJ2-7, with 9 positions matching TRBD1. The V segment lost 6 bases and the J segment 3 bases; nucleotides outside the gene matches: 6. There are 14 residues in the CDR3. The DNA of the CDR3 is TGTGCCAGCAGATTCACAGGGGGCGACTACGAGCAGTACTTC. This encodes CASRFTGGDYEQYF.

The chain joins TRBV27 to TRBJ2-7; D possibly corresponds to TRBD2 (6 bases). The CDR3 covers 14 residues. The V end lost 0 bases, the J end lost 4 bases, and 10 bases lay between the germline ends. Germline CDR1 MNHEY, CDR2 SMNVEV (reference sequence). The CDR3 region is CASSLSWGEYEQYF. The CDR3 region has the DNA TGTGCCAGCAGTTTATCGTGGGGGGAGTACGAGCAGTACTTC.

The chain employs TRBV5-4 and TRBJ2-7; no firm D call. Germline V gene sequence: CDR1 SGHNT, CDR2 YYREEE (reference sequence). V was clipped by 3 bases and J by 1 base, with 17 bases between them. This CDR3 spans 16 amino acids. CDR3 amino acids: CASSSGSRAPSYEQYF. In DNA, the CDR3 is TGTGCCAGCAGCTCAGGATCACGGGCGCCTTCCTACGAGCAGTACTTC.

The chain couples TRBV27 to TRBJ2-7; tentative D call: TRBD1 (6 bases). This CDR3 has 15 residues. CDR1 and CDR2 (germline): MNHEY, SMNVEV (reference sequence). Trimming stripped 4 bases from V and 3 bases from J, with 16 bases between. The CDR3 sequence: CASSSTLGHFYEQYF. The CDR3 nucleotides read TGTGCCAGCAGTTCGACCTTGGGACATTTCTACGAGCAGTACTTC.

This clonotype is a singleton in its sample. The rearrangement links TRBV6-5 to TRBJ2-5; TRBD1 matches 7 bases. Germline V gene sequence: CDR1 MNHEY, CDR2 SVGAGI. The CDR3 runs 16 residues. The V and J ends lost 2 bases and 3 bases, in that order; junction bases with no gene match: 9. Here the CDR3 DNA reads TGTGCCAGCAGTTACGGTCGGGCAGGGGGAAAAGAGACCCAGTACTTC. It is translated as CASSYGRAGGKETQYF.

The chain joins TRBV10-3 to TRBJ2-5; TRBD2 matches at 7 bases. V lost 4 bases to trimming and J lost 2 bases; unmatched junction nucleotides: 13. The length of the CDR3 is 17 residues. Per germline, CDR1 ENHRY and CDR2 SYGVKD. This chain's CDR3 is CAISGGGEGMIQETQYF. The DNA for the CDR3 is TGTGCCATCAGTGGGGGGGGAGAGGGGATGATACAAGAGACCCAGTACTTC.